This entry concerns a single TCR beta chain. Antigen specificity is unknown. This sample was included in a study of shared clonotypes between healthy human individuals. DNA from unsorted PBMC was sequenced on ten immunoSEQ deep assay plates. Data came from immunoSEQ multiplex PCR; TCRdb stores just in-frame clones and leaves some out. The sample shows 400,000 to 600,000 clones, around 79% of them seen only once. The ends were cut back, 3 bases at V and 2 bases at J, with 14 bases in the middle. The CDR3 loop spans 16 amino acids. Germline lookup yields CDR1 MDHEN and CDR2 SYDVKM. Study-wide findings and caveats: It was expected that sequencing depth would affect clonotype sharing among donors.

The gene calls are TRBV28 and TRBJ2-4; D is uncertain. The sequencing sample was made of PBMCs. The clonotype comes from a woman between 40 and 50 years old in good health. Some clones in this sample may be carry-over from other donors' samples. CDR3 sequence (DNA): TGTGCCAGCAGTTTTGCTCAGGACGTTCCCAAAAACATTCAGTACTTC. Translated, it gives CASSFAQDVPKNIQYF.